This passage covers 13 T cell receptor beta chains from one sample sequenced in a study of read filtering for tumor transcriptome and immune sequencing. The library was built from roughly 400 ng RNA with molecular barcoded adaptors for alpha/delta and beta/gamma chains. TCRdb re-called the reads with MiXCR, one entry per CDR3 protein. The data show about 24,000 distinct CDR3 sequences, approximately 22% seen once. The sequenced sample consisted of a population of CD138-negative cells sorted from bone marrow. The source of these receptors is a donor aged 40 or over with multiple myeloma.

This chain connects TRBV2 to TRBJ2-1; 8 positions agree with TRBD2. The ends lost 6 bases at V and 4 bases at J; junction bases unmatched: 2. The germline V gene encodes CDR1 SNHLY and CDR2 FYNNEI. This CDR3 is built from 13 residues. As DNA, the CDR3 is TGTGCCAGCAGCGGGACTAGTTACAATGAGCAGTTCTTC. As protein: CASSGTSYNEQFF.

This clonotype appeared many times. CDR3 region: CASNERTGPADIQYF. CDR3 nucleotide sequence: TGTGCCAGCAACGAACGGACAGGACCGGCTGACATTCAGTACTTC. The chain has TRBV2 and TRBJ2-4, with 7 bases fitting TRBD1. The V segment lost 7 bases and the J segment 8 bases; nucleotides outside the gene matches: 14. Germline CDR1 reads SNHLY; CDR2 reads FYNNEI. The CDR3 contains 15 residues.

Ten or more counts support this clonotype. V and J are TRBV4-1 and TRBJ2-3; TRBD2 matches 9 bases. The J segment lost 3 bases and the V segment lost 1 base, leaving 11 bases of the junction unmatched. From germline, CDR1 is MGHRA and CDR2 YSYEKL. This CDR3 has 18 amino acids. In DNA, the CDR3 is TGCGCCAGCAGCCAAGTCGGTGGGGGGACTAGCTCTACAGATACGCAGTATTTT. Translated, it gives CASSQVGGGTSSTDTQYF.

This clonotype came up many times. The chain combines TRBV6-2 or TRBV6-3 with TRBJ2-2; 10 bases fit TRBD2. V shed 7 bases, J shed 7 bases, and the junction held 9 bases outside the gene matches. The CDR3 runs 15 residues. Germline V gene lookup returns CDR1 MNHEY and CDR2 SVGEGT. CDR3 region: CASNPVAGGSGELFF. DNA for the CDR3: TGTGCCAGCAATCCAGTAGCGGGAGGAAGCGGGGAGCTGTTTTTT.

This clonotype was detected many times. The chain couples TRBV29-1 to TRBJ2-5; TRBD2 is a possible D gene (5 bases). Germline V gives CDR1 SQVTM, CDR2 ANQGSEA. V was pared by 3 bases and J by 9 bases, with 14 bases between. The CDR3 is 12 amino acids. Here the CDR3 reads CSVEGGTGAQYF. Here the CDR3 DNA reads TGCAGCGTTGAGGGCGGCACCGGGGCCCAGTACTTC.

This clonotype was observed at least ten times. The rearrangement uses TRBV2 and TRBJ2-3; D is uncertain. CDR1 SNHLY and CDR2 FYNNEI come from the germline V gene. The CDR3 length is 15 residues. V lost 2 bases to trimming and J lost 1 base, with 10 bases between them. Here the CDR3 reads CASSELRGRTDTQYF. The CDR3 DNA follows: TGTGCCAGCAGTGAATTGCGCGGACGCACAGATACGCAGTATTTT.

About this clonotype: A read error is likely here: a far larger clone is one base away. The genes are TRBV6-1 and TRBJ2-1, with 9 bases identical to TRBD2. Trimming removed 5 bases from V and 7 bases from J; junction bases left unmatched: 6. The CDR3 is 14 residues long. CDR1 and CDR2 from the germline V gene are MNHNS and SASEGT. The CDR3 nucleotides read TGTGCCAGCAGTATCGGGACTAGCTGGAATGAGCAGTTCTTC. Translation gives CASSIGTSWNEQFF.

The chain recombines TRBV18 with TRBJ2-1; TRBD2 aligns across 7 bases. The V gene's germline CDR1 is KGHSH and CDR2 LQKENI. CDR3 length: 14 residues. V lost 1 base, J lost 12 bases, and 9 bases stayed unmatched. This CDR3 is CASSPLSGGDGQFF. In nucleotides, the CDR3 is TGTGCCAGCTCACCACTGTCGGGAGGCGATGGGCAGTTCTTC. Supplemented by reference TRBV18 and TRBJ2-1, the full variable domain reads NAGVMQNPRHLVRRRGQEARLRCSPMKGHSHVYWYRQLPEEGLKFMVYLQKENIIDESGMPKERFSAEFPKEGPSILRIQQVVRGDSAAYFCASSPLSGGDGQFFGPGTRLTVL.

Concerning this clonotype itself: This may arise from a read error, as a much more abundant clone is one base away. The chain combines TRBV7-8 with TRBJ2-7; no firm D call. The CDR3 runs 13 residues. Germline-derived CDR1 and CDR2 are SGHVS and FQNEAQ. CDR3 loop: CASGLIRQDEQYF. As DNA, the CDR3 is TGTGCCAGCGGCTTAATCCGGCAAGACGAGCAGTACTTC. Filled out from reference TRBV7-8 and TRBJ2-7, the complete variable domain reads GAGVSQSPRYKVAKRGQDVALRCDPISGHVSLFWYQQALGQGPEFLTYFQNEAQLDKSGLPSDRFFAERPEGSVSTLKIQRTQQEDSAVYLCASGLIRQDEQYFGPGTRLTVT.

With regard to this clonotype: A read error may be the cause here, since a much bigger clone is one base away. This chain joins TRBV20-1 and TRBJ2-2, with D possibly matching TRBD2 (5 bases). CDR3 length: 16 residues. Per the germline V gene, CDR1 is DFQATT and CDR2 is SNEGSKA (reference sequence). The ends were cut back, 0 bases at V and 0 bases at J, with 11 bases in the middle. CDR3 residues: CSARDQAVSNTGELFF. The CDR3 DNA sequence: TGCAGTGCTAGAGATCAAGCGGTCTCGAACACCGGGGAGCTGTTTTTT.

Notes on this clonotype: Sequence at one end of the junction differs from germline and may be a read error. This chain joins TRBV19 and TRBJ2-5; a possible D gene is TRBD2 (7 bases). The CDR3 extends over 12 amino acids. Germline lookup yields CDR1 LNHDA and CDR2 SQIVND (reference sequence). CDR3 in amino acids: CACSFGGQTQYF. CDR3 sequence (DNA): TGTGCCTGTAGTTTCGGGGGGCAGACCCAGTATTTC.

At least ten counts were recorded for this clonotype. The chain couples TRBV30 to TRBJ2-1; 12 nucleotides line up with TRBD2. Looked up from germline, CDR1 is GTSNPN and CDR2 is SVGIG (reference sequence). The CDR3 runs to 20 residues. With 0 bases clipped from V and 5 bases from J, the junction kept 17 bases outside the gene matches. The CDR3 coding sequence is TGTGCCTGGAGTGTACCTCCGGGACTAGCGGGCCGCCTGAGGGACAATGAGCAGTTCTTC. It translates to CAWSVPPGLAGRLRDNEQFF.

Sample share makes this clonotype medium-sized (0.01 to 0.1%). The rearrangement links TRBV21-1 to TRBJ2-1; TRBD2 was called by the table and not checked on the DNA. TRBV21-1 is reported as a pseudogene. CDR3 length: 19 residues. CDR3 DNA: TGTGCCAGCAGCAAAGCGGGGGCTGGGGGGCCGCCTCCCGACAATGAGCAGTTCTTC. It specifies CASSKAGAGGPPPDNEQFF.